These T cell receptor beta chains were read from a single sample in a study of shared clonotypes between healthy human individuals. Here immunoSEQ multiplex PCR was the method, and the copy in TCRdb shows in-frame clones only, minus some. The data show about 1 million clones, around 78% seen once. The specimen sequenced was memory CD4+ T cells from PBMCs. The receptors derive from a young man in good health. Some clones in this sample may be carry-over from other donors' samples. The CDR3 runs from the conserved cysteine through the conserved F or W. Each record gives: V gene, clone size, J gene, D gene, CDR3 protein, CDR3 DNA. The D gene is left open where the match is weak. Rows may omit the clone size; those that give it use once, few, many or a size class.

TRBV9	NA	TRBJ2-2	TRBD1	CASSPGDRAPGELFF	TGTGCCAGCAGCCCGGGGGACAGGGCCCCCGGGGAGCTGTTTTTT
TRBV28	NA	TRBJ2-7	TRBD2	CASRTSGSYEQYF	TGTGCCAGCAGGACTAGCGGGAGTTACGAGCAGTACTTC
TRBV5-1	NA	TRBJ2-2	TRBD2	CASNQRGENTGELFF	TGCGCCAGCAACCAGCGGGGGGAGAACACCGGGGAGCTGTTTTTT
TRBV7-8	NA	TRBJ2-1	NA	CASSLARGNEQFF	TGTGCCAGCAGCTTGGCTAGGGGCAATGAGCAGTTCTTC
TRBV30	NA	TRBJ2-5	NA	CAWRDFATQYF	TGTGCCTGGAGGGATTTTGCGACCCAGTACTTC
TRBV5-5	NA	TRBJ2-1	TRBD1	CASSRGQGTYNEQFF	TGTGCCAGCAGCCGGGGACAGGGAACATACAATGAGCAGTTCTTC
TRBV6-1	NA	TRBJ1-3	TRBD1	CASRDSTGRNTIYF	TGTGCCAGCCGGGACAGCACGGGGAGAAACACCATATATTTT
TRBV29-1	once	TRBJ1-1	TRBD1	CSGTGGPNTEAFF	TGCAGCGGTACAGGGGGGCCCAACACTGAAGCTTTCTTT
TRBV6-1	NA	TRBJ2-7	NA	CASSDRGIYSYEQYF	TGTGCCAGCAGTGATCGCGGGATCTACTCCTACGAGCAGTACTTC
TRBV6-6	NA	TRBJ2-7	NA	CATTTGAYEQYF	TGTGCCACCACAACCGGGGCCTACGAGCAGTACTTC